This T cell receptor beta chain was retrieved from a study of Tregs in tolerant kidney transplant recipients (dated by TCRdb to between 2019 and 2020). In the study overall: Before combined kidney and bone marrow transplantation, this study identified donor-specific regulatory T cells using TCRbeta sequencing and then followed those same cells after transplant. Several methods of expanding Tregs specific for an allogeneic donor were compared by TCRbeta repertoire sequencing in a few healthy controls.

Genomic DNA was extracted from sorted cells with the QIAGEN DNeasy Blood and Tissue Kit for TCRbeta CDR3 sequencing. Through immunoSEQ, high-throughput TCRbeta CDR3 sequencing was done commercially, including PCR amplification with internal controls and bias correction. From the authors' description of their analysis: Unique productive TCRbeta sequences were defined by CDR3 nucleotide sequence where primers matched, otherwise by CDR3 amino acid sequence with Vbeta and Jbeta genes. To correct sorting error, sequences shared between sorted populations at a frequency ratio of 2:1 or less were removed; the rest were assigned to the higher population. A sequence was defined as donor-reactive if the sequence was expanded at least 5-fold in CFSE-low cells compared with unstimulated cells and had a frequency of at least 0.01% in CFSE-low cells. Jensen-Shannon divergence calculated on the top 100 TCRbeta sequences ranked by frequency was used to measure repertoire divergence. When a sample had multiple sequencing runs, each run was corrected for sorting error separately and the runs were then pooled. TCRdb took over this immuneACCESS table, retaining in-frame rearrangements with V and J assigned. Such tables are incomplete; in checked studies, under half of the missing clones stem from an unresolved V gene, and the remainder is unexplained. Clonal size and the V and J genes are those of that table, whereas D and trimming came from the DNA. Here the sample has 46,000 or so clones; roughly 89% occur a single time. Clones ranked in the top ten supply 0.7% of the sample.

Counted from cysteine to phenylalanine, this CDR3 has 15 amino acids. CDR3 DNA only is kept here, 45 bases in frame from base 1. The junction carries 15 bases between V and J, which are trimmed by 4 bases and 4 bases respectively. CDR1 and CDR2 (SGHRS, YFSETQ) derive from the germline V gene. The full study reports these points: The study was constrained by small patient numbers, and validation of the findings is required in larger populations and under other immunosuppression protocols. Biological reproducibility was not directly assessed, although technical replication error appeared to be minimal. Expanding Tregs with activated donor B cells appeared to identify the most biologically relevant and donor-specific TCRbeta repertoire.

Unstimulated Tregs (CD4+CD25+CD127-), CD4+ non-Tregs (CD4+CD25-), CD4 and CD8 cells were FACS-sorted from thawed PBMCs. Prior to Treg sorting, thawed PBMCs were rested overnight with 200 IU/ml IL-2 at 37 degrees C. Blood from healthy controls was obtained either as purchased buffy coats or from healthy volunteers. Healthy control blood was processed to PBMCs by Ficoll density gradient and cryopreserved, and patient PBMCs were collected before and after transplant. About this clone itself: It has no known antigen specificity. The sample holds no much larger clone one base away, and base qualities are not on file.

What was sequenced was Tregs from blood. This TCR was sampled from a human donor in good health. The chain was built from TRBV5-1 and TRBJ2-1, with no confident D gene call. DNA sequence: TGCGCCAGCAGCCCTGAAGGTCAGCCTTACAATGAGCAGTTCTTC. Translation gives CASSPEGQPYNEQFF.